This TCR beta chain was found in a study of cytomegalovirus exposure and HLA in healthy donors. Study results and limitations: The authors confirmed in vitro that a few CMV-associated chains were specific for CMV antigens.

The PCR made use of 60 Vbeta and 13 Jbeta primers. TCRdb's copy holds only in-frame clones and misses some; the assay was immunoSEQ multiplex PCR. The repertoire includes approximately 290,000 clones, approximately 80% of them detected once, and roughly 0.3% sits in the top ten. About this clone: Its antigen remains unknown.

The CDR3 consists of 13 residues. CDR1 SEHNR and CDR2 FQNEAQ come from the germline V gene (reference sequence). The V and J ends lost 5 bases and 1 base respectively, with 8 bases between them. This clonotype was sampled from a girl between 2 and 10 years old in good health and CMV-seronegative. The chain uses TRBV7-9 and TRBJ2-5; TRBD2 is a possible D gene (6 bases). Sequenced sample: PBMCs. The CDR3 bases are TGTGCCAGCAGCGCCGGGGGCCAAGAGACCCAGTACTTC. Its protein is CASSAGGQETQYF.